This T cell receptor (beta chain) was captured in a study of shared clonotypes between healthy human individuals. Study-wide points: A small donor pool kept down the genetic and exposure-history diversity that was represented.

Running of the assay took place at deep level. What was sequenced on ten immunoSEQ deep assay plates was unsorted PBMC DNA. Per the original methods: Filtering was not the same, since immunoSEQ gave junction-only sequences without quality scores. Libraries were prepared by immunoSEQ multiplex PCR; TCRdb keeps only in-frame clonotypes and omits some of them. Clone size and V and J calls were adopted from that table, with D and trimming inferred from the DNA. The data contain around 95,000 clones, roughly 45% of them singletons. This clone was seen at least ten times. Antigen specificity is unknown. Looked up from germline, CDR1 is MNHNY and CDR2 is SVGAGI (reference sequence). Trimming cost V 8 bases and J 1 base, with 8 bases left between them. This CDR3 spans 12 amino acids.

The TCR was taken from a woman in her forties in good health. Some clones in this sample may be carry-over from other donors' samples. Specimen: PBMCs. This chain joins TRBV6-6 and TRBJ1-2; no clear D. The CDR3 sequence: CASGRLNYGYTF. CDR3 sequence (DNA): TGTGCCAGCGGTAGACTTAACTATGGCTACACCTTC.